The rows below give T cell receptor beta chains drawn from one sample of a study of blood T cell repertoires in COVID-19. This table comes from immunoSEQ multiplex PCR, and its TCRdb copy is limited to in-frame clones, with some not included. The table lists about 300,000 clones, approximately 81% of them singletons. The source material was PBMCs or T cells enriched from blood (not recorded which). These receptors were collected from a woman between 50 and 59 years old who had recovered from COVID-19. Each CDR3 is given with its conserved first and last residue. The D gene is left open where the match is weak. Not every row has a clone size; where given, it reads once, few, many or a size class.

clone size,V gene,J gene,D gene,CDR3 DNA,CDR3 protein
NA,TRBV9,TRBJ1-3,TRBD1,TGTGCCAGCACACCGGGACAGGGGTCTTCTGGAAACACCATATATTTT,CASTPGQGSSGNTIYF
NA,TRBV18,TRBJ1-4,TRBD1,TGTGCCAGCTCACCTGACAGGGGAAGCAATGAAAAACTGTTTTTT,CASSPDRGSNEKLFF
NA,TRBV5-1,TRBJ1-1,NA,TGCGCCAGCAGCTTGGCGCCCACGGGGGCTGAAGCTTTCTTT,CASSLAPTGAEAFF
NA,TRBV7-2,TRBJ2-7,NA,TGTGCCAGCAGCTTAGGACAGCACTCCTACGAGCAGTACTTC,CASSLGQHSYEQYF
NA,TRBV7-9,TRBJ2-1,TRBD2,TGTGCCAGCAGCCAAACTCGCCGGGGGGGCCTTGGGAATGAGCAGTTCTTC,CASSQTRRGGLGNEQFF
NA,TRBV24-1,TRBJ1-1,TRBD1,TGTGCCACCAGTGATTTGCGAACTGACAGGGTAGGGAACACTGAAGCTTTCTTT,CATSDLRTDRVGNTEAFF
NA,TRBV25-1,TRBJ2-1,TRBD2,TGTGCCAGCAGTGAATATATAGGCGGGAGTTACAATGAGCAGTTCTTC,CASSEYIGGSYNEQFF
NA,TRBV15,TRBJ2-3,NA,TGTGCCACCAGCAGAGGAGCACGGTCCGATACGCAGTATTTT,CATSRGARSDTQYF
NA,TRBV27,TRBJ2-7,TRBD2,TGTGCCAGCAGTCTCTTGGCTAGCGGGAGGAGGAACGAGCAGTACTTC,CASSLLASGRRNEQYF
NA,TRBV11-2,TRBJ1-2,NA,TGTGCCAGTCTTCCGATAAGGTCCCAGGTCGGTGGCTACACCTTC,CASLPIRSQVGGYTF
NA,TRBV30,TRBJ1-2,NA,TGTGCCTGGAGTGTACAAGGGGCTGGGGGCGGCTACACCTTC,CAWSVQGAGGGYTF
few,TRBV7-9,TRBJ2-3,NA,TGTGCCAGCAGCTCCCGTGACTTGAGCCGGGGTACGCAGTATTTT,CASSSRDLSRGTQYF
NA,TRBV29-1,TRBJ2-7,NA,TGCAGCGTTTCCGACAGTAACGAGCAGTACTTC,CSVSDSNEQYF
NA,TRBV4-1,TRBJ2-7,TRBD1,TGCGCCAGCAGCCAAGACAACACTAGGACAGGCCCGTACGAGCAGTACTTC,CASSQDNTRTGPYEQYF
NA,TRBV9,TRBJ1-4,NA,TGTGCCAGCAGCGTAGGGTCCAACCCCTACGAAAAACTGTTTTTT,CASSVGSNPYEKLFF
NA,TRBV27,TRBJ1-5,TRBD1,TGTGCCAGCTGCCCGGGACAGCCCTCTTGGCAGCCCCAGCATTTT,CASCPGQPSWQPQHF
few,TRBV7-9,TRBJ2-7,TRBD1,TGTGCCAGCAGCCCTCATCAGGGGGCTGGTTACGAGCAGTACTTC,CASSPHQGAGYEQYF
many,TRBV15,TRBJ1-4,NA,TGTGCCACCAGCAGAGATATATTTGCAACTAATGAAAAACTGTTTTTT,CATSRDIFATNEKLFF
NA,TRBV6-5,TRBJ1-1,NA,TGTGCCAGCAGTTACTTCAGGGACACTGAAGCTTTCTTT,CASSYFRDTEAFF
few,TRBV19,TRBJ1-6,TRBD1,TGTGCCAGCGCCCAGGGGGCGCGGGGTAATTCACCCCTCCACTTT,CASAQGARGNSPLHF
NA,TRBV28,TRBJ2-7,TRBD1,TGTGCCAGCAGAGACCGGGACAGGGGGCGGGAGCAGTACTTC,CASRDRDRGREQYF
NA,TRBV29-1,TRBJ2-3,NA,TGCAGCGTTGACGCTAGCGGCACAGATACGCAGTATTTT,CSVDASGTDTQYF
few,TRBV6-4,TRBJ1-5,NA,TGTGCCAGCAGTGACCAGGAGGATCAGCCCCAGCATTTT,CASSDQEDQPQHF
NA,TRBV30,TRBJ2-5,NA,TGTGCCTGGAGTACCTTTGGGCTAAAGACCCAGTACTTC,CAWSTFGLKTQYF
NA,TRBV6-2/TRBV6-3,TRBJ2-3,NA,TGTGCCAGCAGTTCGGTTATCGCCCGCGATACGCAGTATTTT,CASSSVIARDTQYF
NA,TRBV30,TRBJ2-5,NA,TGTGCCTGGAGTGGGGGAGGTAAACAAGAGACCCAGTACTTC,CAWSGGGKQETQYF
NA,TRBV12-3/TRBV12-4,TRBJ1-1,TRBD1,TGTGCCAGCAGTTGGACAGGGACAACTGAAGCTTTCTTT,CASSWTGTTEAFF
NA,TRBV15,TRBJ2-1,TRBD2,TGTGCCACCAGCAGAGATCTGGTTAGCGGGAGTAGAAGTGAGCAGTTCTTC,CATSRDLVSGSRSEQFF
NA,TRBV7-2,TRBJ1-2,NA,TGTGCCAGCAGCTTAGGGGGGGGGACCCTGACGGACTATGGCTACACCTTC,CASSLGGGTLTDYGYTF
few,TRBV5-4,TRBJ1-2,TRBD1,TGTGCCAGCAATGGACAGGGCGGCTATGGCTACACCTTC,CASNGQGGYGYTF
NA,TRBV5-1,TRBJ1-4,NA,TGCGCCAGCAGCTTGGCCTCGGGACACCCGAATGAAAAACTGTTTTTT,CASSLASGHPNEKLFF
few,TRBV5-8,TRBJ1-2,TRBD1,TGTGCCAGCAGCTTTAGACAGGGGGCAGGCTATGGCTACACCTTC,CASSFRQGAGYGYTF
NA,TRBV18,TRBJ1-6,TRBD1,TGTGCCAGCTCACCAACGGACAGGGGGCAAGGCTCACCCCTCCACTTT,CASSPTDRGQGSPLHF
NA,TRBV29-1,TRBJ2-5,NA,TGCAGCGTTGATCTAGGAGAGACCCAGTACTTC,CSVDLGETQYF
NA,TRBV4-1,TRBJ1-2,NA,TGCGCCAGCAGCCCCGGTGGTGGTCTTCATGGCTACACCTTC,CASSPGGGLHGYTF
NA,TRBV6-2/TRBV6-3,TRBJ2-2,TRBD2,TGTGCCAGCAGCTTAAACACCGGGACTAGCGACACCGGGGAGCTGTTTTTT,CASSLNTGTSDTGELFF